A single sample gave rise to the 16 T cell receptor beta chains below, sequenced in a study of CD8+CD57+ T cells in acquired aplastic anemia. The use of genomic DNA as template underpinned the TCR beta VDJ and CDR3 profiling. Each CDR3 protein gets one entry after TCRdb re-called the reads with MiXCR. The repertoire includes 150,000 to 200,000 distinct CDR3 sequences, 35% to 55% of them detected once, and around 0.96% sits in the top ten. Sequenced: sorted CD4+, CD8+, or CD8+CD57+ T cells (not recorded which) from PBMCs. These receptors were obtained from a human donor in good health.

This clonotype was seen many times. The chain combines TRBV29-1 with TRBJ1-1, with TRBD1 matching 7 bases. This CDR3 has 12 residues. CDR1 and CDR2 from the germline V gene are SQVTM and ANQGSEA. The V gene end was trimmed by 4 bases and the J gene end by 2 bases; junction bases not matched to a gene: 1. This chain's CDR3 is CSVGGGNTEAFF. CDR3 sequence (DNA): TGCAGCGTTGGAGGGGGCAACACTGAAGCTTTCTTT.

This clonotype was recorded many times. This chain connects TRBV10-3 to TRBJ1-4; D is uncertain. The CDR3 sequence is 16 residues long. The germline V gene has CDR1 ENHRY and CDR2 SYGVKD. V lost 0 bases and J lost 7, with 15 bases in between. The CDR3 reads CAISESKVGLIEKLFF. CDR3 DNA sequence: TGTGCCATCAGTGAGTCGAAAGTAGGGTTAATTGAAAAACTGTTTTTT.

This chain joins TRBV7-9 and TRBJ1-5; D is undetermined. Per germline, CDR1 SEHNR and CDR2 FQNEAQ (reference sequence). V lost 1 base, J lost 7 bases, and 11 bases lay in between. The length of the CDR3 is 14 residues. CDR3 in amino acids: CASSLEGVEQPQHF. CDR3 in DNA: TGTGCCAGCAGCTTAGAGGGTGTGGAGCAGCCCCAGCATTTT.

The table lists this clonotype with many counts. This sequence joins TRBV6-1 and TRBJ1-1; no clear D. This CDR3 comprises 11 residues. V shed 6 bases and J shed 10 bases, with 12 bases lying between them. CDR1 and CDR2 from the germline V gene are MNHNS and SASEGT. The CDR3 nucleotides read TGTGCCAGCAGGGCAGAGGGTAGAGCTTTCTTT. Its protein product is CASRAEGRAFF.

At least ten counts were recorded for this clonotype. This chain links TRBV20-1 with TRBJ2-1; the match to TRBD2 covers 13 bases. The CDR3 totals 17 residues. The germline V gene has CDR1 DFQATT and CDR2 SNEGSKA (reference sequence). Unmatched junction bases numbered 11, after V lost 1 base and J lost 8 bases. The CDR3 nucleotides read TGCAGTGCTAGAGCGACTAGCGGGAGGATAATGTTGTATGAGCAGTTCTTC. Its protein is CSARATSGRIMLYEQFF.

The gene calls are TRBV7-8 and TRBJ1-6, with unresolved D. V was cut by 5 bases and J by 9 bases, with 17 bases left in between. Germline V gene sequence: CDR1 SGHVS, CDR2 FQNEAQ. CDR3 length: 15 amino acids. DNA for the CDR3: TGTGCCAGCAGCCCCAGGTCCGGACCGGGTTCACCCCTCCACTTT. Protein: CASSPRSGPGSPLHF.

This clonotype was picked up one time. The chain combines TRBV11-1 with TRBJ2-3; D remains unclear. The germline V gene has CDR1 SGHAT and CDR2 FQDESV (reference sequence). The CDR3 consists of 16 residues. The ends were cut back, 1 base at V and 1 base at J, with 12 bases in the middle. The CDR3 region has the DNA TGTGCCAGCAGCTTAGTTCTGTCCGGTGGCACAGATACGCAGTATTTT. It translates to CASSLVLSGGTDTQYF.

The sample holds one count of this clonotype. V gene TRBV20-1 combines with J gene TRBJ2-5; D is perhaps TRBD1 or TRBD2 (5 bases each). The V gene's germline CDR1 is DFQATT and CDR2 SNEGSKA (reference sequence). The length of the CDR3 is 13 residues. The V end was cut by 4 bases, the J end by 2 bases, with 11 bases between. The CDR3 loop is CSAIGTGQETQYF. Written as DNA, the CDR3 is TGCAGTGCTATCGGGACGGGACAAGAGACCCAGTACTTC.

The rearrangement joins TRBV7-3 to TRBJ1-1; perhaps TRBD1 as D (5 bases). Germline-derived CDR1 and CDR2 are SGHTA and FQGTGA. Trimming cost V 5 bases and J 8 bases, with 9 bases left between them. This CDR3 has 11 amino acids. The CDR3 region has the DNA TGTGCCAGCAGCGGGGACCGGGAAGCTTTCTTT. Its protein is CASSGDREAFF.

The V gene is TRBV29-1, the J gene TRBJ2-7; D is perhaps TRBD2 (6 bases). Germline CDR1 reads SQVTM; CDR2 reads ANQGSEA. The CDR3 spans 13 residues. V was clipped by 6 bases and J by 2 bases, with 14 bases between them. Here the CDR3 reads CSVVGGHTYEQYF. CDR3 nucleotides: TGCAGCGTCGTGGGAGGACACACCTACGAGCAGTACTTC.

There are a few counts of this clonotype. The chain couples TRBV29-1 to TRBJ2-7; TRBD2 matches at 8 bases. Trimming took 3 bases from V and 4 from J; bases not matched to a gene: 5. The CDR3 spans 13 residues. CDR1 is SQVTM, CDR2 ANQGSEA, per germline. The CDR3 DNA sequence: TGCAGCGTTGACCGGGGGGGAAATTACGAGCAGTACTTC. Its protein is CSVDRGGNYEQYF.

V is TRBV24-1 and J is TRBJ1-2, with TRBD1 as a possible D gene (5 bases). This CDR3 has 14 residues. V was trimmed by 7 bases and J by 4 bases, leaving 15 bases between them. Germline V lookup: CDR1 KGHDR, CDR2 SFDVKD. The CDR3, as DNA: TGTGCCACCAGCGGGGGGGGAGCGAGCTATGGCTACACCTTC. It yields the protein CATSGGGASYGYTF.

This clonotype was picked up a small number of times. V and J are TRBV6-5 and TRBJ2-1; TRBD2 might be the D (5 bases). The V gene lost 2 bases and the J gene lost 0 bases, with 11 bases spanning the gap. The CDR3 has 16 residues. Per germline, CDR1 MNHEY and CDR2 SVGAGI. CDR3 DNA: TGTGCCAGCAGTTACCGTCGACGGGGCTCCTACAATGAGCAGTTCTTC. Its translation: CASSYRRRGSYNEQFF.

The rearrangement uses TRBV25-1 and TRBJ1-1, with D perhaps TRBD1 (5 bases). Trimming took off 7 bases at V and 7 bases at J, with 13 bases between the two ends. The V gene's germline CDR1 is MGHDK and CDR2 SYGVNS. This CDR3 spans 12 amino acids. Here the CDR3 reads CASTYQGSEAFF. The CDR3 nucleotides read TGTGCCAGCACATACCAGGGTAGTGAAGCTTTCTTT. Supplemented by reference TRBV25-1 and TRBJ1-1, the full variable domain reads EADIYQTPRYLVIGTGKKITLECSQTMGHDKMYWYQQDPGMELHLIHYSYGVNSTEKGDLSSESTVSRIRTEHFPLTLESARPSHTSQYLCASTYQGSEAFFGQGTRLTVV.

This clonotype was seen ten or more times. DNA of the CDR3: TGTGCCAGCAGCCCCCAGGGAGGGTTCCATGGCTACACCTTC. It codes for CASSPQGGFHGYTF. This chain connects TRBV6-4 to TRBJ1-2; a weak D match, TRBD1 (5 bases). The V gene's germline CDR1 is MRHNA and CDR2 SNTAGT. Trimming removed 6 bases from V and 6 bases from J, with 17 bases in between. This CDR3 spans 14 amino acids.

The chain links TRBV12-3 or TRBV12-4 to TRBJ1-1; the match to TRBD1 covers 7 bases. CDR3 length: 16 residues. V gave up 5 bases and J gave up 3 bases; unmatched junction bases: 12. The CDR3 is CASSVISQGPHTEAFF. The DNA for the CDR3 is TGTGCCAGCAGTGTTATTTCACAGGGGCCCCACACTGAAGCTTTCTTT.